This T cell receptor beta chain derives from a study of coeliac disease. General study findings and limits: Intraepithelial and lamina propria fractions were not highly pure, so cross-contamination was possible. Lower clonality than controls marked TRB and TRG repertoires from active celiac intraepithelial and lamina propria samples.

In the case of this clone: Its antigen is still unknown.

Only in-frame clones appear in the TCRdb table, and some are missing; sequencing was by immunoSEQ multiplex PCR. The repertoire includes 3,000 or so clones, roughly half of them detected once, and under 20% sits in the top ten. V dropped 4 bases and J dropped 8 bases, with 11 bases sitting between them. Per the germline V gene, CDR1 is SGHDN and CDR2 is FVKESK. The CDR3 runs 13 residues. The rearrangement uses TRBV14 and TRBJ1-4, with TRBD1 as a possible D gene (5 bases). This TCR was sampled from a man aged 55 to 70 with celiac disease on a gluten-free diet. Sample: intraepithelial lymphocytes from the gut. CDR3 residues: CASSPWGEEKLFF. DNA of the CDR3: TGTGCCAGCAGCCCATGGGGGGAAGAAAAACTGTTTTTT.